This is a list of T cell receptor beta chains from one sample in a study of CD8+ T cells in alopecia areata. Some clones are missing from TCRdb's copy, which holds only in-frame ones; the method was immunoSEQ multiplex PCR. The sample lists roughly 180,000 clones; about 51% were seen once. The source material was CD8+ T cells sorted from blood, sampled around week 54, from a patient treated with tofacitinib. These receptors were taken from a human donor with alopecia areata. CDR3s leave out the opening cysteine and the closing phenylalanine or tryptophan. The order of the fields is V gene, CDR3 protein.

v_gene: TRBV5-1
CDR3aa: TSSLVGPENTEAF

v_gene: TRBV4-1
CDR3aa: ASSQPGLAGLEQY

v_gene: TRBV30
CDR3aa: AWSGTRADVMIETQY

v_gene: TRBV7-2
CDR3aa: ASSTLGTPQKAF

v_gene: TRBV27
CDR3aa: ASSLYARDSDYEQY

v_gene: TRBV27
CDR3aa: ASSLWGAGGYGYT

v_gene: TRBV4-3
CDR3aa: ASSQVRQNEQF

v_gene: TRBV5-1
CDR3aa: ASSATGTSGGYSNEQF

v_gene: TRBV7-3
CDR3aa: ASSYLGQTGELF

v_gene: TRBV30
CDR3aa: AWSRGTSGTYEQY

v_gene: TRBV12-5
CDR3aa: ASGLFLPTQY

v_gene: TRBV7-9
CDR3aa: ASSTPAMRIGAQY

v_gene: TRBV13
CDR3aa: ASRIATDTQY

v_gene: TRBV20-1
CDR3aa: SVSPDVQF

v_gene: TRBV9
CDR3aa: ASSPGTLEAF

v_gene: TRBV30
CDR3aa: AWSQVDYEQY

v_gene: TRBV7-8
CDR3aa: ASSPGPNYEQY

v_gene: TRBV7-9
CDR3aa: ASSAGLMNTEAF

v_gene: TRBV4-3
CDR3aa: ASSPLGYQETQY

v_gene: TRBV9
CDR3aa: ASSVAGTESNYGYT

v_gene: TRBV27
CDR3aa: ASSLLGDEQY

v_gene: TRBV7-9
CDR3aa: ASSASRKQGGQPQH

v_gene: TRBV29-1
CDR3aa: SVEDPAGSREQY

v_gene: TRBV2
CDR3aa: ASRTASIEKLF

v_gene: TRBV7-3
CDR3aa: ASSCDRGRYEQY

v_gene: TRBV10-3
CDR3aa: AISAPGQASYEQY

v_gene: TRBV7-9
CDR3aa: ASSELQGGNSPLH

v_gene: TRBV25-1
CDR3aa: ASCLGNTEAF

v_gene: TRBV6-4
CDR3aa: ASSEQGKGGELF

v_gene: TRBV7-8
CDR3aa: ASSQRSGYNEQF

v_gene: TRBV29-1
CDR3aa: SSTRGRADTQY

v_gene: TRBV13
CDR3aa: ASSFGQGNYGYT

v_gene: TRBV30
CDR3aa: AWSVDGGDTEAF

v_gene: TRBV30
CDR3aa: AWSRQENTEAF

v_gene: TRBV29-1
CDR3aa: SVSVNTEAF

v_gene: TRBV5-6
CDR3aa: ASSLGTAETQY

v_gene: TRBV5-6
CDR3aa: ASKTGTENYGYT

v_gene: TRBV7-9
CDR3aa: ASSSDGDRSNQPQH

v_gene: TRBV2
CDR3aa: ASIPLASSYNEQF

v_gene: TRBV7-8
CDR3aa: ASSLIGLDTDTQY

v_gene: TRBV14
CDR3aa: ASSQRTRKYNEQF

v_gene: TRBV5-1
CDR3aa: ASSSTGPYGYT

v_gene: TRBV25-1
CDR3aa: ASSERGSPYEQY

v_gene: TRBV19
CDR3aa: ASSISGYNQPQH

v_gene: TRBV7-2
CDR3aa: ASSLEGQAGQPQH

v_gene: TRBV10-1
CDR3aa: ASSESDRSGAQY

v_gene: TRBV27
CDR3aa: ASSFLADQETQY

v_gene: TRBV27
CDR3aa: ASSPGQGVGYT

v_gene: TRBV29-1
CDR3aa: SVVGGAKNIQY

v_gene: TRBV30
CDR3aa: AWTPILEGGTQY

v_gene: TRBV7-2
CDR3aa: ASSFYTGELF

v_gene: TRBV7-9
CDR3aa: ASSLYLILEGTDTQY

v_gene: TRBV12-5
CDR3aa: ASGPLTGGNTDTQY

v_gene: TRBV6-5
CDR3aa: ASSYSPTATNEKLF

v_gene: TRBV2
CDR3aa: APGGQGGNEQF